The present T cell receptor (beta chain) was sequenced within a study of cytomegalovirus exposure and HLA in healthy donors. The trim removed 5 bases at V and 4 bases at J, leaving 4 bases unmatched. This CDR3 spans 14 amino acids. CDR1 SGHTA and CDR2 FQGNSA come from the germline V gene. The PCR made use of 60 Vbeta and 13 Jbeta primers. Sequenced by immunoSEQ multiplex PCR; TCRdb stores in-frame clones only, minus some. The profile shows roughly 190,000 clones, roughly 80% of them singletons. On this clone: Its antigen is not known.

General study points: A later analysis found common viral pathogens apparently linked to several of the most significant clusters. The study designated 150 to 200 TCR beta chains cytomegalovirus-associated.

The specimen sequenced was PBMCs. V usage is TRBV7-2 and J usage is TRBJ2-2, with 7 bases lining up with TRBD1. The TCR sequence derives from a man aged 35 to 55 in good health and CMV-seropositive. The CDR3 bases are TGTGCCAGCAGCCGCCCAGGGGGCACCGGGGAGCTGTTTTTT. Encoded protein: CASSRPGGTGELFF.